This passage covers 20 T cell receptor beta chains from one sample sequenced in a study of cytomegalovirus exposure and HLA in healthy donors (dated by TCRdb to the late 2010s). The library was built by means of the immunoSEQ multiplex PCR assay. A mixture of 60 forward primers for TCR Vbeta segments and 13 reverse primers for TCR Jbeta segments was used in the multiplex PCR. In TCRdb, the immuneACCESS table is reduced to in-frame sequences with V and J assigned. These tables do not hold every clone; where another copy was compared, an unresolved V gene accounts for under half, and the others remain unexplained. In this sample the table shows about 160,000 clones, around three quarters of which occur a single time. 3.1% of the sample goes to the ten largest clones. The sample consisted of PBMCs. Every receptor here comes from a woman aged 40 to 50 in good health and CMV-seronegative.

The V and J genes are TRBV15 and TRBJ2-7; 8 bases are shared with TRBD2. There are 19 residues in the CDR3. The ends lost 0 bases at V and 5 bases at J; junction bases unmatched: 18. Germline V gives CDR1 LNHNV, CDR2 YYDKDF (reference sequence). CDR3 nucleotide sequence: TGTGCCACCAGCAGAGATAGGGGTTTTTGGCGGGGGGCCAGGGACGAGCAGTACTTC. Its protein product is CATSRDRGFWRGARDEQYF.

The chain uses TRBV7-9 and TRBJ1-4; D gene unclear. The ends were cut back, 0 bases at V and 12 bases at J, with 5 bases in the middle. From germline, CDR1 is SEHNR and CDR2 FQNEAQ (reference sequence). The CDR3 is 11 residues long. The CDR3, as DNA: TGTGCCAGCAGCTTAGCTCGTGAACTGTTTTTT. Translating gives CASSLARELFF.

This clone was detected only once. V and J are TRBV25-1 and TRBJ1-5, with D possibly TRBD1 on 6 matching bases. Between the trimmed V and J ends, which lost 10 bases and 5 bases, there was a span of 30 bases. This CDR3 has 18 residues. The germline gives CDR1 MGHDK, CDR2 SYGVNS. CDR3 in amino acids: CATSTDGGGRSHDQPQHF. The CDR3 DNA follows: TGTGCCACCTCCACCGACGGGGGGGGGCGTTCTCATGATCAGCCCCAGCATTTT.

CDR3 in amino acids: CASSSDFEQYF. As DNA, the CDR3 is TGCGCCAGCAGCTCGGACTTTGAGCAGTACTTC. The J gene is TRBJ2-7, the V gene TRBV5-1, with D tentatively TRBD2 (5 bases). CDR3 length: 11 amino acids. V lost 3 bases and J 7 bases, leaving 8 bases between the germline ends. Per germline, CDR1 SGHRS and CDR2 YFSETQ.

This chain joins TRBV10-3 and TRBJ2-7; TRBD2 is a possible D gene (7 bases). The germline gives CDR1 ENHRY, CDR2 SYGVKD. The CDR3 extends over 14 amino acids. V was cut by 6 bases and J by 6 bases, with 18 bases left in between. The CDR3 loop is CAISLGGGGSEQYF. CDR3 nucleotides: TGTGCCATCAGCCTTGGAGGCGGGGGCTCCGAGCAGTACTTC.

A remark on this clone: Distinct nucleotide sequences in the sample also encode this CDR3. This sequence joins TRBV11-2 and TRBJ1-1; D is uncertain. Between the trimmed V and J ends, which lost 2 bases and 0 bases, there was a span of 10 bases. CDR3 length equals 15 residues. The germline CDR1 and CDR2 sequences are SGHAT and FQNNGV. This chain's CDR3 is CASSLSGPLNTEAFF. DNA for the CDR3: TGTGCCAGCAGCTTATCTGGCCCCTTGAACACTGAAGCTTTCTTT.

The CDR3, as DNA: TGTGCCAGCAGCCGGGACAGGGTGAGGGGAAACACCATATATTTT. Translation: CASSRDRVRGNTIYF. The chain carries TRBV28 and TRBJ1-3; 9 positions agree with TRBD1. Germline V gives CDR1 MDHEN, CDR2 SYDVKM. The CDR3 totals 15 residues. Trimming removed 6 bases from V and 4 bases from J; junction bases left unmatched: 7.

CDR3 nucleotides: TGTGCCAGCAGCTTTTATAACGGGGGTAATGAAAAACTGTTTTTT. It yields the protein CASSFYNGGNEKLFF. V and J are TRBV7-9 and TRBJ1-4; maybe TRBD1 (5 bases). The CDR3 contains 15 residues. From germline, CDR1 is SEHNR and CDR2 FQNEAQ (reference sequence). Trimming pared 3 bases from V and 4 bases from J, leaving 12 bases between.

The genes are TRBV10-2 and TRBJ1-1, with D uncertain. CDR1 and CDR2 (germline): WSHSY, SAAADI. The CDR3 has 13 amino acids. The germline V and J ends were trimmed by 2 bases and 6 bases, with 10 bases remaining between them. The CDR3 is CASSETRGAEAFF. In nucleotides, the CDR3 is TGCGCCAGCAGTGAGACCCGAGGCGCTGAAGCTTTCTTT.

This clone has a handful of counts. The V call is TRBV5-1, the J call TRBJ1-2; D might be TRBD1 (5 bases). Looked up from germline, CDR1 is SGHRS and CDR2 is YFSETQ. The ends were cut back, 4 bases at V and 5 bases at J, with 15 bases in the middle. This CDR3 is 14 amino acids long. This CDR3 is CASSADKGRYGYTF. CDR3 nucleotide sequence: TGCGCCAGCAGCGCGGACAAGGGAAGGTATGGCTACACCTTC.

The V gene is TRBV27, the J gene TRBJ2-7, with 7 bases aligning to TRBD1. Germline V gene data show CDR1 as MNHEY and CDR2 as SMNVEV (reference sequence). V dropped 0 bases and J dropped 4; count of bases not matched to a gene: 3. This CDR3 comprises 14 residues. CDR3 amino acids: CASSLSTGQYEQYF. As DNA, the CDR3 is TGTGCCAGCAGTTTATCGACGGGACAGTACGAGCAGTACTTC.

V is TRBV5-6 and J is TRBJ2-5, with TRBD1 identical over 9 bases. The germline CDR1 and CDR2 sequences are SGHDT and YYEEEE. V shed 5 bases, J shed 4 bases, and the junction held 9 bases outside the gene matches. The CDR3 spans 15 residues. Here the CDR3 reads CASSLRTGGAETQYF. The CDR3 region has the DNA TGTGCCAGCAGTCTCAGAACAGGGGGCGCAGAGACCCAGTACTTC. The variable domain in full, completed from reference TRBV5-6 and TRBJ2-5, reads DAGVTQSPTHLIKTRGQQVTLRCSPKSGHDTVSWYQQALGQGPQFIFQYYEEEERQRGNFPDRFSGHQFPNYSSELNVNALLLGDSALYLCASSLRTGGAETQYFGPGTRLLVL.

The rearrangement joins TRBV6-5 to TRBJ2-3, with TRBD1 as a possible D gene (6 bases). Germline loops: CDR1 MNHEY, CDR2 SVGAGI. The CDR3 covers 14 residues. The V gene lost 6 bases and the J gene lost 5 bases, with 15 bases spanning the gap. The CDR3 DNA is TGTGCCAGCAGCAGGGGCTCCGGCGGAGATACGCAGTATTTT. It is translated as CASSRGSGGDTQYF.

V is TRBV4-1 and J is TRBJ1-4; 7 bases fit TRBD1. V trimming: 2 bases; J trimming: 7 bases; junction bases outside the gene matches: 16. CDR1 and CDR2 from the germline V gene are MGHRA and YSYEKL. The CDR3 is made up of 18 amino acids. The CDR3 spells CASSQSVVFFRQGEKLFF. CDR3 DNA sequence: TGCGCCAGCAGCCAAAGTGTTGTCTTCTTTAGACAGGGTGAAAAACTGTTTTTT.

Points on this clone: Other DNA sequences in this specimen translate into the identical CDR3. The rearrangement links TRBV5-1 to TRBJ1-6; D is possibly TRBD1 (5 bases). CDR1 and CDR2 (germline): SGHRS, YFSETQ. The CDR3 is 14 amino acids. V was pared by 0 bases and J by 7 bases, with 8 bases between. CDR3 coding DNA: TGCGCCAGCAGCTTGGGACAGTCGAATTCACCCCTCCACTTT. Translation: CASSLGQSNSPLHF.

On this clone itself: At one end the junction does not follow the germline gene, possibly because of a read error. This chain joins TRBV4-1 and TRBJ1-1; possible D gene TRBD1, 5 bases. In germline, CDR1 is MGHRA, CDR2 YSYEKL. This CDR3 contains 14 residues. Written as DNA, the CDR3 is TGCGCCAGCAGCCAAACTCCAGGGAACCCTGAAGCTTTCTTT. Encoded protein: CASSQTPGNPEAFF.

The chain carries TRBV5-5 and TRBJ1-2; D uncertain. This CDR3 contains 15 residues. Trimming took off 0 bases at V and 2 bases at J, with 11 bases between the two ends. CDR1 and CDR2 (germline): SGHKS, YYEKEE (reference sequence). The CDR3 DNA is TGTGCCAGCAGCTTGGTGACTGACGGCAACTATGGCTACACCTTC. Its translation: CASSLVTDGNYGYTF.

The CDR3 protein is CASSQGTGLFF. The CDR3 DNA sequence: TGCGCCAGCAGCCAAGGCACAGGTCTGTTTTTT. V and J are TRBV4-1 and TRBJ1-4; the D gene is possibly TRBD1 (5 bases). The CDR3 has 11 residues. V lost 1 base, J lost 14 bases, and 8 bases lay in between. Per the germline V gene, CDR1 is MGHRA and CDR2 is YSYEKL.

This chain uses TRBV2 with TRBJ2-5; TRBD2 matches 10 bases. The V gene end was trimmed by 3 bases and the J gene end by 5 bases; junction bases not matched to a gene: 3. CDR3 size: 14 residues. Looked up from germline, CDR1 is SNHLY and CDR2 is FYNNEI. This CDR3 is CASSELAGGETQYF. For the CDR3, the DNA is TGTGCCAGCAGTGAGTTAGCGGGGGGTGAGACCCAGTACTTC.

On this clone: Other DNA sequences in the sample encode the same CDR3. The chain is built from TRBV6-5 and TRBJ1-2, with 8 bases identical to TRBD1. This CDR3 has 13 residues. The germline gives CDR1 MNHEY, CDR2 SVGAGI. Trimming took 5 bases from V and 2 from J; bases not matched to a gene: 1. CDR3 residues: CASSRQGNYGYTF. The CDR3 DNA reads as TGTGCCAGCAGTCGACAGGGGAACTATGGCTACACCTTC.